This T cell receptor beta chain was identified during a study of blood T cell repertoires in COVID-19. Sequenced by immunoSEQ multiplex PCR; TCRdb stores in-frame clones only, minus some. The sample has 180,000 or so clones, 75% to 90% seen once. With 3 bases removed from V and 10 bases from J, the gap between germline ends came to 23 bases. CDR1 is SGHRS, CDR2 YFSETQ, per germline. This CDR3 is built from 17 residues. The chain links TRBV5-1 to TRBJ1-6; a weak D match, TRBD1 (6 bases). The sequenced sample was peripheral blood. This TCR came from a man in his 60s with acute or convalescent COVID-19. The CDR3 nucleotides read TGCGCCAGCAGCTCTGGGGGCGCGGGCAGCCGGAGGTCACCCCTCCACTTT. Its protein product is CASSSGGAGSRRSPLHF. Complete variable domain (other parts from reference TRBV5-1 and TRBJ1-6): KAGVTQTPRYLIKTRGQQVTLSCSPISGHRSVSWYQQTPGQGLQFLFEYFSETQRNKGNFPGRFSGRQFSNSRSEMNVSTLELGDSALYLCASSSGGAGSRRSPLHFGNGTRLTVT.